Below are 30 T cell receptor beta chains sequenced from a single sample in a study of T-cell reconstitution after alpha-beta-depleted transplantation in children. As it was prepared, the TCRbeta library received unique molecular identifiers. TCRdb passed the PCR reads through MiXCR, listing each CDR3 protein once. The table records approximately 1,000,000 distinct CDR3 sequences, 25% to 30% of them present only once. Material: PBMCs, mostly from graft donor cells, obtained 360 days after TCRalphabeta/CD19-depleted stem cell transplant. These receptor sequences come from a boy less than two years old who had a stem cell transplant for SCID, so the T cells may come from the graft donor.

This chain connects TRBV20-1 to TRBJ2-1, with 16 bases lining up with TRBD2. This CDR3 is built from 17 residues. The J segment lost 8 bases and the V segment lost 6 bases, leaving 13 bases of the junction unmatched. CDR1 DFQATT and CDR2 SNEGSKA come from the germline V gene (reference sequence). DNA for the CDR3: TGCAGTGCCTCCTACGGGACTAGCGGGGGGGGTAGTTATGAGCAGTTCTTC. This encodes CSASYGTSGGGSYEQFF.

The chain combines TRBV11-1 with TRBJ2-2; 14 bases are shared with TRBD2. Germline lookup yields CDR1 SGHAT and CDR2 FQDESV (reference sequence). The length of the CDR3 is 18 residues. V lost 2 bases to trimming and J lost 3 bases; unmatched junction nucleotides: 5. The CDR3 bases are TGTGCCAGCAGCTTATCGGGACTAGCGGGGGAGCACACCGGGGAGCTGTTTTTT. It translates to CASSLSGLAGEHTGELFF.

The chain links TRBV12-3 or TRBV12-4 to TRBJ2-5; D is unclear. Trimming removed 4 bases at V and 5 bases at J, with 11 bases between. CDR3 length: 13 amino acids. CDR3 amino acids: CASSSPVAETQYF. Here the CDR3 DNA reads TGTGCCAGCAGTTCACCCGTGGCGGAGACCCAGTACTTC.

This clonotype was observed a few times. CDR3 protein: CASRPLAGRQETQYF. DNA for the CDR3: TGTGCCAGCCGACCCCTAGCGGGGAGGCAAGAGACCCAGTACTTC. The V call is TRBV28, the J call TRBJ2-5; 9 nucleotides match TRBD2. Germline V CDR1 and CDR2: MDHEN, SYDVKM. The V gene end was trimmed by 8 bases and the J gene end by 2 bases; junction bases not matched to a gene: 9. This CDR3 region has 15 residues. Supplemented by reference TRBV28 and TRBJ2-5, the full variable domain reads DVKVTQSSRYLVKRTGEKVFLECVQDMDHENMFWYRQDPGLGLRLIYFSYDVKMKEKGDIPEGYSVSREKKERFSLILESASTNQTSMYLCASRPLAGRQETQYFGPGTRLLVL.

This clonotype was seen more than once but under ten times. This chain links TRBV9 with TRBJ2-1; a weak D match, TRBD2 (6 bases). Trimming stripped 6 bases from V and 8 bases from J, with 15 bases between. CDR1 and CDR2 from the germline V gene are SGDLS and YYNGEE. The CDR3 sequence is 13 residues long. As DNA, the CDR3 is TGTGCCAGCAACCCCGGCGGGGTGGATGAGCAGTTCTTC. It encodes CASNPGGVDEQFF.

The gene calls are TRBV28 and TRBJ1-6; 7 bases fit TRBD1. CDR3 size: 17 residues. CDR1 is MDHEN, CDR2 SYDVKM, per germline. Trimming cost V 6 bases and J 9 bases; bases outside gene matches: 17. The CDR3 sequence: CASSFVLNRGWGSPLHF. CDR3 sequence (DNA): TGTGCCAGCAGCTTCGTGTTGAACAGGGGATGGGGTTCACCCCTCCACTTT.

There are many counts of this clonotype. This chain uses TRBV18 with TRBJ2-2; weak D call: TRBD2 (6 bases). Germline CDR1 and CDR2: KGHSH and LQKENI. This CDR3 has 17 residues. Between the trimmed V and J ends, which lost 1 base and 3 bases, there was a span of 15 bases. The CDR3 DNA follows: TGTGCCAGCTCACCACTGGAGAAGGGAGGTTACACCGGGGAGCTGTTTTTT. It encodes CASSPLEKGGYTGELFF.

V usage is TRBV12-3 or TRBV12-4 and J usage is TRBJ2-5, with D hard to call. The CDR3 spans 14 residues. Trimming took off 3 bases at V and 1 base at J, with 9 bases between the two ends. In nucleotides, the CDR3 is TGTGCCAGCAGTTTTGCCCGTTTCCAAGAGACCCAGTACTTC. Encoded protein: CASSFARFQETQYF.

The table lists this clonotype with a few counts. This rearrangement joins TRBV7-7 to TRBJ2-5; no clear D. The CDR3 is 13 amino acids. CDR1 is SSHAT, CDR2 FNYEAQ, per germline (reference sequence). V dropped 1 base and J dropped 3 bases, with 6 bases sitting between them. The CDR3 coding sequence is TGTGCCAGCAGCTTAGAACGGGAAGAGACCCAGTACTTC. Its translation: CASSLEREETQYF.

The chain has TRBV7-2 and TRBJ2-3; D might be TRBD2 (5 bases). This CDR3 comprises 12 residues. The germline V gene encodes CDR1 SGHTA and CDR2 FQGNSA. V was trimmed by 5 bases and J by 7 bases, leaving 10 bases between them. CDR3 in amino acids: CASSPGKHTQYF. CDR3 bases: TGTGCCAGCAGCCCGGGGAAACATACGCAGTATTTT.

This clonotype came up a few times. The chain carries TRBV12-3 or TRBV12-4 and TRBJ2-1; 9 positions agree with TRBD2. The V segment lost 5 bases and the J segment 0 bases; nucleotides outside the gene matches: 2. The CDR3 sequence is 15 residues long. The CDR3 DNA sequence: TGTGCCAGCAGTCGACTAGCGGTCTCCTACAATGAGCAGTTCTTC. Its protein is CASSRLAVSYNEQFF.

This CDR3 is CASSQFGTRNTGELFF. The CDR3, as DNA: TGTGCCAGCAGCCAATTCGGGACAAGGAACACCGGGGAGCTGTTTTTT. The chain carries TRBV14 and TRBJ2-2; D may be TRBD1 (6 bases). The CDR3 is 16 residues long. The V gene's germline CDR1 is SGHDN and CDR2 FVKESK. Trimming cost V 2 bases and J 1 base, with 11 bases left between them.

This sequence joins TRBV7-9 and TRBJ2-5; 8 bases align to TRBD1. Germline loops: CDR1 SEHNR, CDR2 FQNEAQ (reference sequence). J lost 5 bases, V lost 6 bases, and 11 bases had no gene match. There are 15 residues in the CDR3. The CDR3 sequence: CASSEKTGAGETQYF. As DNA, the CDR3 is TGTGCCAGCAGTGAAAAGACAGGGGCGGGGGAGACCCAGTACTTC. Full variable domain (remainder filled in from reference TRBV7-9 and TRBJ2-5): DTGVSQNPRHKITKRGQNVTFRCDPISEHNRLYWYRQTLGQGPEFLTYFQNEAQLEKSRLLSDRFSAERPKGSFSTLEIQRTEQGDSAMYLCASSEKTGAGETQYFGPGTRLLVL.

This clonotype was observed a handful of times. J is TRBJ2-1 and V is TRBV20-1, with 10 bases matching TRBD2. The V gene's germline CDR1 is DFQATT and CDR2 SNEGSKA (reference sequence). V trimming: 3 bases; J trimming: 9 bases; junction bases outside the gene matches: 5. There are 13 residues in the CDR3. The CDR3, as DNA: TGCAGTGCTAGGTCTGTAGCGGGGGGTGAGCAGTTCTTC. Its translation is CSARSVAGGEQFF.

The chain carries TRBV7-3 and TRBJ2-3, with TRBD1 matching 9 bases. CDR3 length: 13 residues. V shed 2 bases, J shed 9 bases, and the junction held 3 bases outside the gene matches. The germline V gene has CDR1 SGHTA and CDR2 FQGTGA. CDR3 sequence reads: CASSLSTGGTQYF. In DNA form, the CDR3 reads TGTGCCAGCAGCTTATCGACAGGGGGGACGCAGTATTTT.

The chain recombines TRBV20-1 with TRBJ2-2; D might be TRBD2 (6 bases). The V and J ends lost 4 bases and 1 base respectively, with 10 bases between them. Germline values: CDR1 DFQATT, CDR2 SNEGSKA (reference sequence). The CDR3 spans 14 residues. The CDR3 sequence: CSATEAGNTGELFF. DNA for the CDR3: TGCAGTGCTACAGAAGCGGGGAACACCGGGGAGCTGTTTTTT.

J is TRBJ1-1 and V is TRBV6-2 or TRBV6-3, with D perhaps matching TRBD1 (5 bases). Germline V gene sequence: CDR1 MNHEY, CDR2 SVGEGT. The V end lost 8 bases, the J end lost 0 bases, and 10 bases lay between the germline ends. The CDR3 loop spans 13 amino acids. CDR3: CASRGRVNTEAFF. CDR3 nucleotides: TGTGCCAGCCGAGGCAGGGTGAACACTGAAGCTTTCTTT.

The chain has TRBV12-3 or TRBV12-4 and TRBJ2-1; D is perhaps TRBD2 (5 bases). V was clipped by 5 bases and J by 6 bases, with 11 bases between them. This CDR3 contains 13 residues. CDR3 in amino acids: CASSPGLSNEQFF. CDR3 DNA sequence: TGTGCCAGCAGTCCCGGACTCTCCAATGAGCAGTTCTTC.

The V and J genes are TRBV14 and TRBJ1-4; tentatively, D is TRBD1 (6 bases). Germline assignment: CDR1 SGHDN and CDR2 FVKESK. The CDR3 has 14 amino acids. The V gene lost 1 base and the J gene lost 10 bases, with 13 bases spanning the gap. CDR3 in DNA: TGTGCCAGCAGCCAAGCGATACAGGGCGGAAAACTGTTTTTT. Its protein is CASSQAIQGGKLFF.

This clonotype was counted between two and nine times. The chain has TRBV5-1 and TRBJ2-3; 13 bases agree with TRBD2. CDR3 size: 16 residues. The V and J ends lost 4 bases and 5 bases, in that order; junction bases with no gene match: 7. Germline CDR1 is SGHRS and CDR2 is YFSETQ. For the CDR3, the DNA is TGCGCCAGCAGCCCCCCACTAGCGGGGGGGCGAGATACGCAGTATTTT. It encodes CASSPPLAGGRDTQYF.

This clonotype has at least ten counts. Its ends do not fully match the called genes, so a read error is possible. This rearrangement joins TRBV5-1 to TRBJ2-4; 7 bases fit TRBD2. CDR3 length equals 15 residues. Germline CDR1 and CDR2: SGHRS and YFSETQ. CDR3 amino acids: CASSLAGVAKNIQYF. CDR3 coding DNA: TGTGCCAGCAGCTTGGCGGGGGTAGCCAAAAACATTCAGTACTTC.

The CDR3: CASSESEQGNYGYTF. Here the CDR3 DNA reads TGCGCCAGCAGTGAGTCGGAACAGGGTAACTATGGCTACACCTTC. This chain uses TRBV10-1 with TRBJ1-2; D is possibly TRBD1 (6 bases). Germline loops: CDR1 WNHNN, CDR2 SYGVQD (reference sequence). Trimming took 0 bases from V and 1 from J, leaving 9 bases between them. This CDR3 is built from 15 residues.

This clonotype has only a few counts. The chain couples TRBV20-1 to TRBJ2-2; 7 bases are a match to TRBD1. Germline-derived CDR1 and CDR2 are DFQATT and SNEGSKA (reference sequence). After removal of 5 bases from V and 5 bases from J, the junction contained 5 bases not matched to a gene. This CDR3 contains 13 residues. CDR3 bases: TGCAGTGCTGTGGGACAGCATACCGGGGAGCTGTTTTTT. Translation: CSAVGQHTGELFF.

This clonotype came up many times. V gene TRBV28 combines with J gene TRBJ2-5; D ambiguous. The CDR3 spans 11 residues. Germline V gives CDR1 MDHEN, CDR2 SYDVKM. V shed 8 bases and J shed 2 bases, with 6 bases lying between them. The CDR3 spells CASGWQETQYF. The CDR3 DNA sequence: TGTGCCAGCGGCTGGCAAGAGACCCAGTACTTC.

This clonotype was seen a handful of times. The rearrangement joins TRBV12-3 or TRBV12-4 to TRBJ2-3; 9 bases line up with TRBD2. The V and J ends lost 6 bases and 4 bases, in that order; junction bases with no gene match: 8. The CDR3 length is 15 residues. The CDR3 region is CASSRFSGGPDTQYF. DNA for the CDR3: TGTGCCAGCAGCCGATTTAGCGGGGGTCCAGATACGCAGTATTTT.

The chain uses TRBV29-1 and TRBJ2-1, with D perhaps TRBD1 (5 bases). V lost 5 bases, J lost 6 bases, and 11 bases lay in between. Germline V lookup: CDR1 SQVTM, CDR2 ANQGSEA. The CDR3 length is 12 residues. DNA of the CDR3: TGCAGCGTTTCTAGGGGAATCAATGAGCAGTTCTTC. Its translation is CSVSRGINEQFF.

This clonotype turned up a few times. V gene TRBV20-1 combines with J gene TRBJ2-5; D not certain. V shed 5 bases and J shed 0 bases, with 7 bases lying between them. The V gene's germline CDR1 is DFQATT and CDR2 SNEGSKA (reference sequence). This CDR3 region has 12 residues. The CDR3 coding sequence is TGCAGTGCTGAACAGAACCAAGAGACCCAGTACTTC. It encodes CSAEQNQETQYF.

This clonotype was seen more than once but under ten times. The CDR3 DNA sequence: TGTGCCAGCAGCTTGGGGAGAGGGAAGTACGAGCAGTACTTC. Translating it yields CASSLGRGKYEQYF. This sequence joins TRBV5-7 and TRBJ2-7; TRBD2 might be the D (5 bases). TRBV5-7 is an open reading frame, and its role is uncertain. Trimming took 0 bases from V and 4 from J, leaving 11 bases between them. The CDR3 consists of 14 residues.

The table lists this clonotype with a few counts. This rearrangement joins TRBV5-1 to TRBJ2-3; tentatively, D is TRBD1 (6 bases). Germline V gives CDR1 SGHRS, CDR2 YFSETQ. Trimming left V 4 bases short and J 3 bases short, with 12 bases between. This CDR3 spans 14 amino acids. CDR3 residues: CASSTQTGTDTQYF. CDR3 nucleotides: TGCGCCAGCAGCACCCAAACAGGGACAGATACGCAGTATTTT.

This chain joins TRBV7-8 and TRBJ2-7, with TRBD1 matching 7 bases. Germline CDR1 SGHVS, CDR2 FQNEAQ. Trimming removed 2 bases from V and 6 bases from J; junction bases left unmatched: 13. There are 16 residues in the CDR3. This CDR3 reads CASSLSRRGTPGEQYF. CDR3 nucleotides: TGTGCCAGCAGCTTATCCCGCAGGGGGACCCCGGGCGAGCAGTACTTC. The whole variable domain, filled in from reference TRBV7-8 and TRBJ2-7, reads GAGVSQSPRYKVAKRGQDVALRCDPISGHVSLFWYQQALGQGPEFLTYFQNEAQLDKSGLPSDRFFAERPEGSVSTLKIQRTQQEDSAVYLCASSLSRRGTPGEQYFGPGTRLTVT.